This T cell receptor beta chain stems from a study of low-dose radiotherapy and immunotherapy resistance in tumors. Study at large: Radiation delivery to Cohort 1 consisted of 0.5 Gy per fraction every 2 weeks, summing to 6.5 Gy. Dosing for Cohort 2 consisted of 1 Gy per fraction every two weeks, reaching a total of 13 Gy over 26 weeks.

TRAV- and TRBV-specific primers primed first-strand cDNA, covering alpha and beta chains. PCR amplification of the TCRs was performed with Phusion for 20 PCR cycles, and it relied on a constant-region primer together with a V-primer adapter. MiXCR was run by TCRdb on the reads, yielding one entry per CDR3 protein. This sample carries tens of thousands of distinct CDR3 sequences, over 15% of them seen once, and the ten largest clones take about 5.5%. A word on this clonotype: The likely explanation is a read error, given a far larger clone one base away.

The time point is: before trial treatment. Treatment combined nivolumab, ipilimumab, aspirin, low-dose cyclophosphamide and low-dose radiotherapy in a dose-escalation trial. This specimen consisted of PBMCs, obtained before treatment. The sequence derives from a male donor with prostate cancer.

The CDR3 reads CASSQTWQGRYNEQYF. DNA for the CDR3: TGTGCCAGCAGCCAGACTTGGCAGGGGCGTTACAATGAGCAGTACTTC. The rearrangement joins TRBV27 to TRBJ2-7, with D perhaps matching TRBD1 (6 bases). Deletions cut 6 bases from V and 7 bases from J, with 25 bases between. Looked up from germline, CDR1 is MNHEY and CDR2 is SMNVEV (reference sequence). This CDR3 is built from 16 residues.